This TCR beta chain emerged from a study of immune evolution from preneoplasia to lung adenocarcinoma. Profiling relied on immunoSEQ multiplex PCR, and the TCRdb table lists in-frame clones only, not all of them. Found here are about 1,800 clones, 70% to 90% of them singletons; the top ten hold approximately 10%. Trimming pared 5 bases from V and 6 bases from J, leaving 24 bases between. The CDR3 spans 17 residues. Germline CDR1 and CDR2: MDHEN and SYDVKM. The TCR was taken from a person aged 70 to 80 with lung adenocarcinoma. The sequenced sample consisted of FFPE adjacent normal lung tissue. This chain connects TRBV28 to TRBJ2-3; maybe TRBD2 (7 bases). In DNA form, the CDR3 reads TGTGCCAGCAGTGTCCAGAGGGGGGGCCTATTTGCCGATACGCAGTATTTT. Translated, it gives CASSVQRGGLFADTQYF.